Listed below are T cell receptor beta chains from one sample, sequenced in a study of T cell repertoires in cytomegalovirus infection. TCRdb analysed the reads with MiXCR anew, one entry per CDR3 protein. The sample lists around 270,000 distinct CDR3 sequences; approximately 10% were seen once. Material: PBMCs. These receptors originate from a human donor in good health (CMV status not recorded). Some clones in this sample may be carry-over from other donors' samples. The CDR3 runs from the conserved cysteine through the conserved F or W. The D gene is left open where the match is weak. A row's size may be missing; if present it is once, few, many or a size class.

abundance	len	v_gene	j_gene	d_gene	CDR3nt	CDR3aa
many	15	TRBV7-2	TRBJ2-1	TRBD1	TGTGCCAGCAGCTTGATGGGGACAGGGGGCGATGAGCAGTTCTTC	CASSLMGTGGDEQFF
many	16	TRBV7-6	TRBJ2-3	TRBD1	TGTGCCAGCAGCTTGGACAGGGCCCATAGCACAGATACGCAGTATTTT	CASSLDRAHSTDTQYF
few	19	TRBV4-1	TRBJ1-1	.	TGCGCCAGCAGCCAAGATGGAGAGGGGGTAGGGTCACGGAACACTGAAGCTTTCTTT	CASSQDGEGVGSRNTEAFF
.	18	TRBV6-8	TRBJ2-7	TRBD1	TGTGCCAGCAGTTCACAAGCTCCGGGGACAGGGATCATCTACGAGCAGTACTTC	CASSSQAPGTGIIYEQYF
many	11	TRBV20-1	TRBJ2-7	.	TGCAGTGCTTCTCTCCGGGACAAGATCCTCTTC	CSASLRDKILF
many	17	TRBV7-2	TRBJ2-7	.	TGTGCCAGCAGCTCCGGGATGACCAGTGAATCATCCTACGAGCAGTACTTC	CASSSGMTSESSYEQYF
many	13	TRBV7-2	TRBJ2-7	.	TGTGCCAGCAGCTTACCCGGGCTCCACGAGCAGTACTTC	CASSLPGLHEQYF
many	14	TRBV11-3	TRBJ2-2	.	TGTGCCAGCAGCTTAGTACGGGCACGCGGGGAGCTGTTTTTT	CASSLVRARGELFF
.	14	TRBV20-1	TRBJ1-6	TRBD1	TGCAGTGTTAATCTGGGACAGGGTGGTTCACCCCTCCACTTT	CSVNLGQGGSPLHF
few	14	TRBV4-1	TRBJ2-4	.	TGTGCCAGCAGCCAAACAGGTCTCAAAAACATTCAGTACTTC	CASSQTGLKNIQYF